Listed below are T cell receptor beta chains from one sample, sequenced in a study of shared clonotypes between healthy human individuals. TCRdb's copy holds only in-frame clones and misses some; the assay was immunoSEQ multiplex PCR. The sample contains fewer than 1.8 million clones, just under 99% of which appear only once. Sequenced sample: naive CD4+ T cells sorted from blood. All receptors come from a man aged 25-40 years in good health. The conserved cysteine and the conserved F or W are not part of the CDR3 here.

TRBV28	TRBJ2-3	ASINSVNADTQY
TRBV28	TRBJ2-1	ASSQTLPYNEQF
TRBV28	TRBJ1-5	ASSLVGQPQH
TRBV7-8	TRBJ2-2	ASSLLDRGQAGELF
TRBV18	TRBJ2-1	ASSPRVGREGLGRSYNEQF
TRBV27	TRBJ2-2	ASSLFGNPSTAGELF
TRBV7-2	TRBJ1-1	ASSPGTHTEAF
TRBV7-2	TRBJ1-5	ASSLEVGQPQH
TRBV28	TRBJ1-5	ASKGGAGNQPQH
TRBV5-4	TRBJ2-1	ASSTGGAGGDYNEQF
TRBV2	TRBJ2-1	ASTSRVNEQF
TRBV12-2	TRBJ2-3	ASRFGSPLASWESTDTQY
TRBV9	TRBJ2-4	ASSVAPGTVNIQY
TRBV7-2	TRBJ2-5	ASRSGLGQETQY
TRBV10-3	TRBJ1-1	AISESTGAAEAF
TRBV5-1	TRBJ2-6	ASSLDGSPKWANVLT
TRBV9	TRBJ2-3	ASSSERGRTDTQY
TRBV6-5	TRBJ2-7	ASSYDAASYEQY
TRBV30	TRBJ2-1	AWSAPGGSNEQF
TRBV6-5	TRBJ1-4	ATPMGGSNEKLF
TRBV7-3	TRBJ2-7	ASSARVRDSSYEQY
TRBV18	TRBJ1-5	ASSPLKDQPQH
TRBV7-9	TRBJ2-1	ASSLDGLAGWDEQF
TRBV18	TRBJ2-2	ASSPQRASNTGELF
TRBV5-8	TRBJ2-1	AIGRRASYNEQF
TRBV9	TRBJ1-3	ASSVRSRGLGGNTIY
TRBV11-1	TRBJ2-3	ASRMAAQDTQY
TRBV23-1	TRBJ1-5	ASGYPRDWSNQPQH
TRBV5-5	TRBJ2-5	ASSFRAGIQETQY
TRBV7-6	TRBJ2-1	ASSLEGRGGYNEQF
TRBV28	TRBJ2-7	ASNYRQRYEQY
TRBV6-5	TRBJ1-2	ASRQINYGYT
TRBV15	TRBJ2-1	ATRHVGESHNEQF
TRBV27	TRBJ2-7	ASSPDRVRYEQY
TRBV18	TRBJ1-2	ASSPMTLATSNYGYT
TRBV29-1	TRBJ2-1	SVATGVYNEQF
TRBV7-2	TRBJ2-7	ASSLASGEQY
TRBV10-3	TRBJ2-5	AISARDSPQETQY
TRBV18	TRBJ1-4	ASSSPTAGEKLF